The sequence of this TCR beta chain was determined in a study of shared clonotypes between healthy human individuals. The repertoire was sequenced with immunoSEQ multiplex PCR; TCRdb's copy has only in-frame clones and lacks some. Among 400,000 to 600,000 clones listed, 79% were seen once. V was shortened by 2 bases and J by 5 bases, with 16 bases between the two germline ends. From germline, CDR1 is MDHEN and CDR2 SYDVKM. This CDR3 comprises 16 residues. The source material was PBMCs. The chain recombines TRBV28 with TRBJ1-5; perhaps TRBD1 as D (5 bases). The sequence derives from a woman aged 35 to 49 in good health. Some clones in this sample may be carry-over from other donors' samples. This CDR3 is CASSLLGTGGDQPQHF. In DNA form, the CDR3 reads TGTGCCAGCAGTTTACTAGGCACTGGAGGGGATCAGCCCCAGCATTTT.